This T cell receptor beta chain was recovered during a study of T cells after posttransplantation cyclophosphamide. The V and J ends lost 4 bases and 7 bases respectively, with 13 bases between them. Per germline, CDR1 SNHLY and CDR2 FYNNEI. The CDR3 has 13 amino acids. This table comes from immunoSEQ multiplex PCR, and its TCRdb copy is limited to in-frame clones, with some not included. Found here are several hundred clones, roughly 84% of them singletons; the top ten hold 7% to 10%. The chain combines TRBV2 with TRBJ1-2; D gene unclear. The sample consisted of gut tissue. The TCR was taken from a man in his forties or fifties. The CDR3 sequence is CASSGTALSGYTF. Here the CDR3 DNA reads TGTGCCAGCAGTGGCACAGCACTGAGTGGCTACACCTTC.